The sequence of this TCR beta chain was determined in a study of T cells in Graves' hyperthyroidism and ophthalmopathy. RNA transcripts were the template for amplifying TCR beta CDR3 regions. Initially, a first-round RT-PCR of the TCR CDR3 employed the HTBI primer set. TCRdb reprocessed the multiplex PCR reads with MiXCR, giving one entry per CDR3 protein. Of roughly 500,000 distinct CDR3 sequences in the sample, 40% to 55% were seen once. The CDR3 has 15 amino acids. Germline lookup yields CDR1 SGHTA and CDR2 FQGNSA. V was shortened by 4 bases and J by 5 bases, with 14 bases between the two germline ends.

Input material: peripheral blood or thyroid tissue (not recorded which). The chain recombines TRBV7-2 with TRBJ1-4, with D uncertain. The receptor's source is an adult woman with Graves' disease, either hyperthyroidism or ophthalmopathy (not recorded which). The CDR3 sequence: CASSWSGVGNEKLFF. As DNA, the CDR3 is TGTGCCAGCAGCTGGAGTGGGGTGGGCAATGAAAAACTGTTTTTT.